Sequencing of this TCR beta chain was carried out in a study of blood T cell repertoires in COVID-19. Study details: PBMCs, B-cell-depleted T cells, or T cells were the source of the cDNA or gDNA that made up the material.

Everyone who took part was roughly 18 to 89 years old, and they came from about 25 US areas. What the recovered Cohort 3 donors had was two negative PCRs, clearance, or symptom resolution. Authors' data handling: By means of reference gene primer amplification, nucleated cell counts were estimated. Profiling relied on immunoSEQ multiplex PCR, and the TCRdb table lists in-frame clones only, not all of them. V, J and clone size are those of that table, while D and trimming were read from the DNA. The sample includes some 350,000 clones, more than 85% of them seen just once. The CDR3 has 12 amino acids. V was trimmed by 5 bases and J by 2 bases, leaving 6 bases between them. Germline CDR1 and CDR2: SGHVS and FQNEAQ.

This TCR derives from a woman aged 25 to 39 who had recovered from COVID-19. This rearrangement joins TRBV7-8 to TRBJ1-1; D call uncertain. The specimen was PBMCs or T cells enriched from blood (not recorded which). CDR3 DNA: TGTGCCAGCAGCCCGTTCAACACTGAAGCTTTCTTT. Its translation is CASSPFNTEAFF.